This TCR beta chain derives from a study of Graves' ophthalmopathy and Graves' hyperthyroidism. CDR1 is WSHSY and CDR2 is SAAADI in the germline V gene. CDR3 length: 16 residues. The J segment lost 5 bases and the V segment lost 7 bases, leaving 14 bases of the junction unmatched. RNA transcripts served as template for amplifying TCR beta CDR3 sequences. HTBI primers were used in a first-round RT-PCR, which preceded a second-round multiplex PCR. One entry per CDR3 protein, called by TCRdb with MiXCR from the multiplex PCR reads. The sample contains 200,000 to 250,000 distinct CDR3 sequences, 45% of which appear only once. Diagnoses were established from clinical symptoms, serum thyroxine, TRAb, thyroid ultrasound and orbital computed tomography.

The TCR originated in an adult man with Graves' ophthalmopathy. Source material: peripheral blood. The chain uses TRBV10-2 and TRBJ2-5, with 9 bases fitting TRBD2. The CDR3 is CASKGLASTVGETQYF. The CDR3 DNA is TGCGCCAGCAAGGGACTAGCCTCCACCGTGGGGGAGACCCAGTACTTC.